The sequence of this TCR beta chain was determined in a study of cytotoxic CD8 clonotypes in ibrutinib-treated CLL. As for the study in general: By median roughly 62 months, about 12 had progressed and around 15 stayed remitted; responses had been 2 complete and 24 partial.

This clone was recorded a few times. Assay: immunoSEQ multiplex PCR; the TCRdb copy retains only in-frame clones and omits some. The sample lists about 270,000 clones; 76% were seen once. This CDR3 contains 14 residues. J was trimmed by 4 bases and V by 2 bases; bases with no gene match: 5. CDR1 is SGDLS and CDR2 is YYNGEE in the germline V gene. This specimen was PBMCs, taken at disease progression, from a patient treated with ibrutinib. This clonotype originated in a human donor with chronic lymphocytic leukemia. The chain joins TRBV9 to TRBJ2-5, with TRBD2 matching over 7 bases. The CDR3 sequence: CASSVSPSGETQYF. As DNA, the CDR3 is TGTGCCAGCAGCGTCTCTCCTAGCGGAGAGACCCAGTACTTC.